This entry concerns a single TCR beta chain. The target antigen is unknown. Trimming pared 6 bases from V and 1 base from J, leaving 16 bases between. From germline, CDR1 is MDHEN and CDR2 SYDVKM. The CDR3 is 16 amino acids. The repertoire was sequenced with immunoSEQ multiplex PCR; TCRdb's copy has only in-frame clones and lacks some. Seen here are 8,500 to 14,000 clones, 80% to 85% observed once, and the top ten hold less than 11%. The data derive from a study of OX40 agonist ivuxolimab in advanced cancers. Study-wide context: Given to patients was ivuxolimab, an agonistic anti-OX40 (CD134) antibody. Administration of intravenous ivuxolimab to patients occurred every 2 weeks at 0.01 to 10 mg/kg. Study findings and constraints: In the 0.1 to 3.0 mg/kg range, CD4+ and CD8+ blood T cells had expanded clonally by week 6. CD4+ T cells averaged fewer expanded clones than CD8+ T cells.

The rearrangement uses TRBV28 and TRBJ1-3; possible D gene TRBD1, 6 bases. This TCR was sampled from an adult with an advanced solid tumor such as melanoma, head and neck, liver or kidney cancer. The source was CD4+ or CD8+ T cells sorted from blood, collected in a trial of the OX40 agonist ivuxolimab. The CDR3 reads CASRRPRDISGNTIYF. The CDR3 nucleotides are TGTGCCAGCAGACGCCCCCGGGACATTTCTGGAAACACCATATATTTT.